This TCR beta chain comes out of a study of cytomegalovirus exposure and HLA in healthy donors. General observations from the study: TCR association rates varied by HLA locus in a later analysis, with DRB1 highest and HLA-C lowest.

About this clone: Antigen unknown.

Germline CDR1 SEHNR, CDR2 FQNEAQ (reference sequence). V gave up 5 bases and J gave up 2 bases; unmatched junction bases: 5. The CDR3 consists of 15 residues. PCR was performed using 60 Vbeta and 13 Jbeta primers. Sequencing used immunoSEQ multiplex PCR; TCRdb keeps in-frame clones, though not all of them. The data contain 90,000 to 150,000 clones, 70% to 85% of them seen just once; the ten biggest clones take up around 5.8%. Every donor was a healthy person donating bone marrow. This clonotype was obtained from a man in his late teens or twenties in good health and CMV-seropositive. Sequenced material: PBMCs. The chain employs TRBV7-9 and TRBJ2-1; TRBD2 aligns across 8 bases. CDR3 nucleotides: TGTGCCAGCAGCCCGGAGGGACTAGCCTACAATGAGCAGTTCTTC. It translates to CASSPEGLAYNEQFF.